Listed below are T cell receptor beta chains from one sample, sequenced in a study of blood T cell repertoires in COVID-19. Sequenced by immunoSEQ multiplex PCR; TCRdb stores in-frame clones only, minus some. The sample shows 140,000 to 150,000 clones, under 90% of them seen only once. What was sequenced was peripheral blood. The source of these receptors is a human donor in a cohort sampled during active COVID-19. The CDR3 runs from the conserved cysteine through the conserved F or W. Fields, in order: J gene, clone size, D gene, V gene, CDR3 DNA, CDR3 protein. D genes are given only for firm matches. Expanded clones are given a class, and other clones once, few, many or no size at all.

j_call: TRBJ1-5; clone_size: .; d_call: .; v_call: TRBV10-3; cdr3_nt: TGTGCCATCAGGGGAGGAGATGCAGATAGCAATCAGCCCCAGCATTTT; cdr3_aa: CAIRGGDADSNQPQHF
j_call: TRBJ1-2; clone_size: .; d_call: .; v_call: TRBV19; cdr3_nt: TGTGCCAGTACCACAGGGAACCCCCCAGGTGGCTACACCTTC; cdr3_aa: CASTTGNPPGGYTF
j_call: TRBJ2-3; clone_size: few; d_call: .; v_call: TRBV9; cdr3_nt: TGTGCCAGCAGCGCTAGCACAGATACGCAGTATTTT; cdr3_aa: CASSASTDTQYF
j_call: TRBJ2-1; clone_size: .; d_call: .; v_call: TRBV16; cdr3_nt: TGTGCCAGCAGCCAAACAACAGGGAATGAGCAGTTCTTC; cdr3_aa: CASSQTTGNEQFF
j_call: TRBJ2-7; clone_size: .; d_call: TRBD2; v_call: TRBV7-9; cdr3_nt: TGTGCCAGCAGCCCGGGACTAGCGGGAGGTAACGAGCAGTACTTC; cdr3_aa: CASSPGLAGGNEQYF
j_call: TRBJ2-6; clone_size: .; d_call: TRBD2; v_call: TRBV5-1; cdr3_nt: TGCGCCAGCAGCTGGAGCGGGGCTGGGGCCAACGTCCTGACTTTC; cdr3_aa: CASSWSGAGANVLTF
j_call: TRBJ2-7; clone_size: once; d_call: TRBD2; v_call: TRBV7-9; cdr3_nt: TGTGCCAGCAGCTTAACCGGGACTAGCGTTGTCTACGAGCAGTACTTC; cdr3_aa: CASSLTGTSVVYEQYF
j_call: TRBJ1-4; clone_size: .; d_call: TRBD1; v_call: TRBV28; cdr3_nt: TGTGCCAGCCGAACAGGGGGTTGGGTTGGAGAAAAACTGTTTTTT; cdr3_aa: CASRTGGWVGEKLFF
j_call: TRBJ2-7; clone_size: .; d_call: TRBD2; v_call: TRBV28; cdr3_nt: TGTGCCAGCAGACCCTCACAGGGGTTCGGACTAGCGGACTACTACGAGCAGTACTTC; cdr3_aa: CASRPSQGFGLADYYEQYF
j_call: TRBJ2-3; clone_size: .; d_call: .; v_call: TRBV19; cdr3_nt: TGTGCCAGTAGTGATGGGGGCAGGACAGATACGCAGTATTTT; cdr3_aa: CASSDGGRTDTQYF
j_call: TRBJ2-1; clone_size: few; d_call: .; v_call: TRBV9; cdr3_nt: TGTGCCAGCAGCGTAGCGGGGGACAGCTACAATGAGCAGTTCTTC; cdr3_aa: CASSVAGDSYNEQFF
j_call: TRBJ2-2; clone_size: .; d_call: TRBD2; v_call: TRBV3-1/TRBV3-2; cdr3_nt: TGTGCCAGCAGCCGCTTGGCGGGAGGGTGGCGGGGGGAGCTGTTTTTT; cdr3_aa: CASSRLAGGWRGELFF
j_call: TRBJ2-1; clone_size: .; d_call: TRBD2; v_call: TRBV15; cdr3_nt: TGTGCCACCAGCAGGAGGACTAGCGGGAGTTACAATGAGCAGTTCTTC; cdr3_aa: CATSRRTSGSYNEQFF
j_call: TRBJ1-5; clone_size: .; d_call: TRBD1; v_call: TRBV5-8; cdr3_nt: TGTGCCAGCAGCTTGAAAGACAGGGTTCAGCCCCAGCATTTT; cdr3_aa: CASSLKDRVQPQHF
j_call: TRBJ2-2; clone_size: once; d_call: TRBD2; v_call: TRBV11-2; cdr3_nt: TGTGCCAGCAGCTTATGGGACTATGGGAACACCGGGGAGCTGTTTTTT; cdr3_aa: CASSLWDYGNTGELFF
j_call: TRBJ1-5; clone_size: .; d_call: .; v_call: TRBV6-1; cdr3_nt: TGTGCCAGCAGTGAAATTGGAGGGCAGCCCCAGCATTTT; cdr3_aa: CASSEIGGQPQHF
j_call: TRBJ1-5; clone_size: .; d_call: .; v_call: TRBV2; cdr3_nt: TGTGCCAGCAGTGTTCAGAGGAATCAGCCCCAGCATTTT; cdr3_aa: CASSVQRNQPQHF
j_call: TRBJ1-2; clone_size: .; d_call: .; v_call: TRBV7-2; cdr3_nt: TGTGCCAGCAGCTTCCACGACAGCCCATATGGCTACACCTTC; cdr3_aa: CASSFHDSPYGYTF
j_call: TRBJ1-2; clone_size: few; d_call: TRBD1; v_call: TRBV28; cdr3_nt: TGTGCCAGCAGTTTAGGACAGGGTGAAAACTATGGCTACACCTTC; cdr3_aa: CASSLGQGENYGYTF
j_call: TRBJ2-3; clone_size: .; d_call: TRBD2; v_call: TRBV29-1; cdr3_nt: TGCAGCGTTAGTGCTAGCGGGAAACCTTATACGCAGTATTTT; cdr3_aa: CSVSASGKPYTQYF
j_call: TRBJ1-1; clone_size: .; d_call: TRBD1; v_call: TRBV28; cdr3_nt: TGTGCCAGCAGTCAGTCCCCGGGGACAGGTCGGACTGAAGCTTTCTTT; cdr3_aa: CASSQSPGTGRTEAFF
j_call: TRBJ2-1; clone_size: few; d_call: .; v_call: TRBV5-1; cdr3_nt: TGCGCCAGCAGACCACAGAACAATGAGCAGTTCTTC; cdr3_aa: CASRPQNNEQFF
j_call: TRBJ2-1; clone_size: .; d_call: TRBD2; v_call: TRBV19; cdr3_nt: TGTGCCAGTAGCTTTGGGTGGAATAGCGGGAGTGCGGGTGAGCAGTTCTTC; cdr3_aa: CASSFGWNSGSAGEQFF
j_call: TRBJ1-3; clone_size: .; d_call: .; v_call: TRBV9; cdr3_nt: TGTGCCAGCAGCGGGACTGTAACTGGAAACACCATATATTTT; cdr3_aa: CASSGTVTGNTIYF
j_call: TRBJ1-1; clone_size: .; d_call: .; v_call: TRBV7-9; cdr3_nt: TGTGCCAGCAGCTTATCGGACACTGAAGCTTTCTTT; cdr3_aa: CASSLSDTEAFF
j_call: TRBJ2-7; clone_size: once; d_call: .; v_call: TRBV28; cdr3_nt: TGTGCCAGCAGTTTCCAGAACTACGAGCAGTACTTC; cdr3_aa: CASSFQNYEQYF
j_call: TRBJ2-7; clone_size: .; d_call: TRBD2; v_call: TRBV5-6; cdr3_nt: TGTGCCAGCAGCTTGGTTGGGACTAGCAGCCTACGAGAGCAGTACTTC; cdr3_aa: CASSLVGTSSLREQYF
j_call: TRBJ2-7; clone_size: .; d_call: TRBD2; v_call: TRBV28; cdr3_nt: TGTGCCAGCAGCGCCCCATCAGGCGGGAGTTATCGCGAGCAGTACTTC; cdr3_aa: CASSAPSGGSYREQYF
j_call: TRBJ1-4; clone_size: .; d_call: .; v_call: TRBV7-2; cdr3_nt: TGTGCCAGCAAAGGGGGAAATACAGGGTTGGAAAAACTGTTTTTT; cdr3_aa: CASKGGNTGLEKLFF
j_call: TRBJ2-7; clone_size: .; d_call: TRBD2; v_call: TRBV28; cdr3_nt: TGTGCCAGCAGTCCTGGGGGGGTTTACGAGCAGTACTTC; cdr3_aa: CASSPGGVYEQYF
j_call: TRBJ1-1; clone_size: .; d_call: .; v_call: TRBV28; cdr3_nt: TGTGCCAGCGTTACCCGAAAAACCAGCGAGAGCACTGAAGCTTTCTTT; cdr3_aa: CASVTRKTSESTEAFF
j_call: TRBJ2-1; clone_size: .; d_call: TRBD2; v_call: TRBV15; cdr3_nt: TGTGCCACCAGCAGAGAGCGGGGGGCCTACAATGAGCAGTTCTTC; cdr3_aa: CATSRERGAYNEQFF
j_call: TRBJ2-7; clone_size: .; d_call: TRBD2; v_call: TRBV20-1; cdr3_nt: TGCAGTGCTAGTTCGGCTAGCGGGAGAAGAGCGATTAGCAACTCGGGCGAGCAGTACTTC; cdr3_aa: CSASSASGRRAISNSGEQYF
j_call: TRBJ2-2; clone_size: .; d_call: TRBD2; v_call: TRBV5-8; cdr3_nt: TGTGCCAGCAGCTTGCCGGGGACTAGCAGGAACACCGGGGAGCTGTTTTTT; cdr3_aa: CASSLPGTSRNTGELFF
j_call: TRBJ1-2; clone_size: .; d_call: .; v_call: TRBV28; cdr3_nt: TGTGCCAGCAGTACTCATACAGGGAAAGGCTACACCTTC; cdr3_aa: CASSTHTGKGYTF
j_call: TRBJ1-3; clone_size: .; d_call: TRBD1; v_call: TRBV28; cdr3_nt: TGTGCCAGCAGGAGTGGGACAGTGCGGAACACCATATATTTT; cdr3_aa: CASRSGTVRNTIYF
j_call: TRBJ2-5; clone_size: .; d_call: TRBD2; v_call: TRBV7-9; cdr3_nt: TGTGCCAGCAGCACGTACAAACAAGCGGGAGAAGAGACCCAGTACTTC; cdr3_aa: CASSTYKQAGEETQYF
j_call: TRBJ2-3; clone_size: .; d_call: TRBD1; v_call: TRBV19; cdr3_nt: TGTGCCAGTAGGCAACAGGGGGTTACAGATACGCAGTATTTT; cdr3_aa: CASRQQGVTDTQYF
j_call: TRBJ2-5; clone_size: .; d_call: TRBD2; v_call: TRBV19; cdr3_nt: TGTGCCAGTAAGAGAGCGGGAGTGGTCCAAGAGACCCAGTACTTC; cdr3_aa: CASKRAGVVQETQYF
j_call: TRBJ2-6; clone_size: .; d_call: TRBD1; v_call: TRBV5-1; cdr3_nt: TGCGCCAGCAGCCCCATCCCCGGGACAGGGGCTGGGGCCAACGTCCTGACTTTC; cdr3_aa: CASSPIPGTGAGANVLTF
j_call: TRBJ1-4; clone_size: .; d_call: .; v_call: TRBV5-1; cdr3_nt: TGCGCCAGCAGGAGTAACGGTGCCCCTAATGAAAAACTGTTTTTT; cdr3_aa: CASRSNGAPNEKLFF
j_call: TRBJ2-2; clone_size: .; d_call: TRBD1; v_call: TRBV25-1; cdr3_nt: TGTGCCAGCAGTTCACAGGGGGCGCGCACCGGGGAGCTGTTTTTT; cdr3_aa: CASSSQGARTGELFF